These 18 T cell receptor beta chains share one sample of origin, sequenced in a study of T cell changes during pregnancy in multiple sclerosis. Generated by immunoSEQ multiplex PCR, the TCRdb table keeps only in-frame clones and is missing some. The profile shows about 50,000 clones, 90% to 95% of them singletons. Source: CD4+ T cells from peripheral blood mononuclear cells, taken after pregnancy. These receptors were taken from a female donor with multiple sclerosis, enrolled in a pregnancy study.

The chain recombines TRBV28 with TRBJ2-7; a weak D match, TRBD2 (5 bases). The CDR3 has 16 residues. Trimming removed 5 bases at V and 3 bases at J, with 20 bases between. Looked up from germline, CDR1 is MDHEN and CDR2 is SYDVKM. CDR3 nucleotide sequence: TGTGCCAGCAGTAATAACCCCCTTGGACTTTACTACGAGCAGTACTTC. It specifies CASSNNPLGLYYEQYF.

The CDR3 spells CASSPDGQGNQPQHF. The CDR3 DNA follows: TGCGCCAGCAGCCCCGACGGACAGGGCAATCAGCCCCAGCATTTT. The chain carries TRBV5-1 and TRBJ1-5; 7 bases are a match to TRBD1. After removal of 4 bases from V and 2 bases from J, the junction contained 6 bases not matched to a gene. In germline, CDR1 is SGHRS, CDR2 YFSETQ. The length of the CDR3 is 15 residues.

This sequence joins TRBV7-9 and TRBJ2-7; TRBD2 might be the D (6 bases). The germline V gene encodes CDR1 SEHNR and CDR2 FQNEAQ (reference sequence). V was clipped by 5 bases and J by 4 bases, with 18 bases between them. This CDR3 has 15 amino acids. The CDR3, as DNA: TGTGCCAGCAGCCTAGATCTGGGGGGAATATACGAGCAGTACTTC. Encoded protein: CASSLDLGGIYEQYF.

The chain combines TRBV15 with TRBJ2-6, with D possibly matching TRBD2 (7 bases). The germline gives CDR1 LNHNV, CDR2 YYDKDF (reference sequence). Trimming removed 0 bases at V and 1 base at J, with 22 bases between. The CDR3 runs to 21 residues. The CDR3 sequence: CATSREGGRRSAYSGANVLTF. The CDR3 bases are TGTGCCACCAGCAGAGAGGGGGGGCGCAGGTCTGCATATTCTGGGGCCAACGTCCTGACTTTC.

This clone came up a few times. The rearrangement joins TRBV4-1 to TRBJ1-4; D possibly corresponds to TRBD1 (6 bases). CDR1 is MGHRA and CDR2 is YSYEKL in the germline V gene. The CDR3 covers 17 residues. V was clipped by 2 bases and J by 0 bases, with 13 bases between them. The CDR3 region is CASSQISNRATNEKLFF. As DNA, the CDR3 is TGCGCCAGCAGCCAAATTTCTAACAGGGCAACTAATGAAAAACTGTTTTTT.

V gene TRBV18 combines with J gene TRBJ1-3; possible D gene TRBD1, 6 bases. V was shortened by 2 bases and J by 4 bases, with 12 bases between the two germline ends. The CDR3 sequence is 15 residues long. The germline V gene encodes CDR1 KGHSH and CDR2 LQKENI. CDR3 in DNA: TGTGCCAGCTCACCAACAGGGATGTCCGGAAACACCATATATTTT. Its translation is CASSPTGMSGNTIYF.

The V gene is TRBV30, the J gene TRBJ2-5; tentative D call: TRBD1 (6 bases). The CDR3 has 13 amino acids. CDR1 GTSNPN and CDR2 SVGIG come from the germline V gene (reference sequence). Trimming took off 4 bases at V and 5 bases at J, with 14 bases between the two ends. The CDR3 protein is CAWTKQGRETQYF. CDR3 nucleotides: TGTGCCTGGACTAAACAGGGCCGGGAGACCCAGTACTTC.

The CDR3 region is CASSPRGSAEAFF. CDR3 nucleotide sequence: TGTGCCAGCAGCCCAAGAGGGAGCGCTGAAGCTTTCTTT. The V and J genes are TRBV2 and TRBJ1-1; no reliable D call. CDR3 length: 13 amino acids. Germline V CDR1 and CDR2: SNHLY, FYNNEI. V lost 6 bases and J lost 6, with 14 bases in between.

The chain recombines TRBV7-8 with TRBJ2-1; 8 positions match TRBD2. Germline CDR1 is SGHVS and CDR2 is FQNEAQ. The CDR3 is 15 residues long. V shed 4 bases and J 2 bases; nucleotides not matched to a gene: 4. CDR3 residues: CASSSDSGTYNEQFF. The CDR3, as DNA: TGTGCCAGCAGCTCTGATAGCGGGACCTACAATGAGCAGTTCTTC.

The chain employs TRBV10-2 and TRBJ2-4; 13 bases map to TRBD2. This CDR3 spans 18 amino acids. The V gene's germline CDR1 is WSHSY and CDR2 SAAADI. V lost 6 bases, J lost 1 base, and 9 bases stayed unmatched. This CDR3 is CASRPGLAGYWAKNIQYF. In DNA, the CDR3 is TGCGCCAGCAGGCCGGGACTAGCGGGATATTGGGCCAAAAACATTCAGTACTTC.

The rearrangement joins TRBV5-1 to TRBJ2-1, with 7 bases matching TRBD1. CDR1 is SGHRS, CDR2 YFSETQ, per germline. The CDR3 runs to 16 residues. Germline trimming cut 2 bases from V and 10 bases from J; bases unmatched to any gene: 15. CDR3 in DNA: TGCGCCAGCAGCTTAATAGATTTAACAGGGGACCGCGAGCAGTTCTTC. This gives the protein CASSLIDLTGDREQFF.

The rearrangement joins TRBV6-4 to TRBJ2-1; the match to TRBD1 covers 7 bases. Germline CDR1 reads MRHNA; CDR2 reads SNTAGT. Losses at the gene ends were 3 bases for V and 6 bases for J; bases not matched to a gene: 5. The CDR3 runs to 14 residues. The CDR3 reads CASSELTGSNEQFF. The CDR3, as DNA: TGTGCCAGCAGTGAATTGACAGGGAGCAATGAGCAGTTCTTC.

The genes are TRBV29-1 and TRBJ2-3, with D maybe TRBD1 (6 bases). The CDR3 is made up of 13 amino acids. V lost 3 bases and J lost 9, with 16 bases in between. Germline V CDR1 and CDR2: SQVTM, ANQGSEA. DNA for the CDR3: TGCAGCGTTGAGTTCGCAGGGGCCAGAACGCAGTATTTT. Protein: CSVEFAGARTQYF.

A single count supports this clone. The chain combines TRBV6-1 with TRBJ2-2, with 9 nucleotides matching TRBD1. The CDR3 loop spans 16 amino acids. The germline gives CDR1 MNHNS, CDR2 SASEGT. J lost 3 bases, V lost 4 bases, and 6 bases had no gene match. The CDR3 DNA sequence: TGTGCCAGCAGTGCTCCCGACAGGGGGTACACCGGGGAGCTGTTTTTT. This codes for CASSAPDRGYTGELFF.

The chain joins TRBV13 to TRBJ2-1, with TRBD2 identical over 12 bases. The germline CDR1 and CDR2 sequences are PRHDT and FYEKMQ (reference sequence). There are 16 residues in the CDR3. V shed 1 base, J shed 9 bases, and the junction held 7 bases outside the gene matches. The CDR3 DNA sequence: TGTGCCAGCAGCTTAGCCAGGACTAGCGGGACGGGTGAGCAGTTCTTC. It yields the protein CASSLARTSGTGEQFF.

The table lists this clone with a count of one. At one of its ends the junction is not consistent with the germline gene, which may arise from a read error. The chain has TRBV6-1 and TRBJ2-7; 9 nucleotides line up with TRBD1. CDR1 is MNHNS and CDR2 is SASEGT in the germline V gene. The CDR3 loop spans 15 amino acids. CDR3 DNA: TGTGCCAGCAGTCAAGCCGGGACAGGGTTCTACGAGCAGTACTTC. It encodes CASSQAGTGFYEQYF.

In its sample, this clone was seen once. The V call is TRBV5-1, the J call TRBJ2-3, with TRBD2 as a possible D gene (5 bases). Germline values: CDR1 SGHRS, CDR2 YFSETQ. CDR3 length: 14 residues. V lost 1 base and J 4 bases, leaving 10 bases between the germline ends. The CDR3 is CASSLKPGADTQYF. The CDR3 bases are TGCGCCAGCAGCTTGAAGCCCGGGGCAGATACGCAGTATTTT.

The genes are TRBV10-2 and TRBJ2-5; tentatively, D is TRBD2 (6 bases). With 2 bases removed from V and 5 bases from J, the gap between germline ends came to 12 bases. CDR1 and CDR2 (germline): WSHSY, SAAADI. The CDR3 extends over 14 amino acids. The CDR3 DNA reads TGCGCCAGCAGTGAGGGGGCGGGGCGGGAGACCCAGTACTTC. This sequence encodes CASSEGAGRETQYF.